Listed below are T cell receptor beta chains from one sample, sequenced in a study of T-cell memory formation after mild COVID-19. MiXCR, applied by TCRdb to the 5' RACE reads, yields one record per CDR3 protein. The sample carries under 300,000 distinct CDR3 sequences, 8% to 10% recorded once. Sequenced sample: PBMCs or a T cell subset sorted from them (not recorded which). These receptors originate from a man aged 18 to 29 who had mild COVID-19 (a few samples of this study predate the infection). Cell type and time point are not known. The CDR3 runs from the conserved cysteine through the conserved F or W. The D gene is left open where the match is weak. Where a row states a size, it is once, few, many or the class of an expanded clone; other rows omit it.

>TRBJ2-3|-|many|TRBV2
CASGGASRTDTQYF
TGTGCCAGCGGGGGGGCCTCACGCACAGATACGCAGTATTTT
>TRBJ2-3|TRBD2|few|TRBV12-3/TRBV12-4
CASSLAGGFTDTQYF
TGTGCCAGCAGTTTAGCGGGGGGGTTCACAGATACGCAGTATTTT
>TRBJ2-1|TRBD2|many|TRBV5-1
CASSPGAGGTYNEQFF
TGCGCCAGCAGCCCTGGTGCGGGGGGGACCTACAATGAGCAGTTCTTC
>TRBJ1-1|TRBD1|few|TRBV4-3
CASSQFLTGLTEAFF
TGCGCCAGCAGCCAATTCTTGACAGGGTTAACTGAAGCTTTCTTT
>TRBJ1-5|-|few|TRBV7-2
CASSLAMGNTQPQHF
TGTGCCAGCAGCTTAGCGATGGGGAACACTCAGCCCCAGCATTTT
>TRBJ2-7|-|-|TRBV4-1
CASSHGMGDSPLYEQYF
TGCGCCAGCAGCCACGGTATGGGCGATTCCCCCCTTTACGAGCAGTACTTC
>TRBJ1-6|-|few|TRBV27
CASSLFPSSYNSPLHF
TGTGCCAGCAGTTTATTCCCGAGTTCCTATAATTCACCCCTCCACTTT
>TRBJ2-1|-|-|TRBV24-1
CATSDSGRPYNEQFF
TGTGCCACCAGTGATTCTGGACGGCCCTACAATGAGCAGTTCTTC
>TRBJ1-5|TRBD1|many|TRBV12-3/TRBV12-4
CASSSRRGRMQPQHF
TGTGCCAGCAGCTCCCGCAGGGGGCGCATGCAGCCCCAGCATTTT
>TRBJ1-1|-|-|TRBV4-1
CASSQESRGGVNTEAFF
TGCGCCAGCAGCCAAGAATCCCGCGGGGGCGTGAACACTGAAGCTTTCTTT
>TRBJ2-5|-|-|TRBV5-1
CASSLTGQDTQYF
TGCGCCAGCAGCTTGACGGGGCAGGACACCCAGTACTTC
>TRBJ2-7|-|few|TRBV4-3
CASSQGLGPTYEQYF
TGCGCCAGCAGCCAAGGTTTGGGTCCCACCTACGAGCAGTACTTC
>TRBJ2-2|TRBD2|few|TRBV5-1
CASSSRGGLNTGELFF
TGCGCCAGCAGCTCGCGGGGGGGCCTTAACACCGGGGAGCTGTTTTTT
>TRBJ1-1|-|-|TRBV29-1
CSGRRGDTEAFF
TGCAGCGGCCGGCGGGGCGACACTGAAGCTTTCTTT
>TRBJ2-5|-|-|TRBV6-5
CASSHAWETQYF
TGTGCCAGCAGTCACGCTTGGGAGACCCAGTACTTC
>TRBJ2-1|-|-|TRBV5-1
CASSQGTGNEQFF
TGCGCCAGCAGCCAAGGGACCGGCAATGAGCAGTTCTTC
>TRBJ1-5|-|few|TRBV6-2/TRBV6-3
CASSYSLHQPQHF
TGTGCCAGCAGTTACAGTCTCCATCAGCCCCAGCATTTT
>TRBJ2-3|TRBD2|few|TRBV4-1
CASSQVQAGVADTQYF
TGCGCCAGCAGCCAAGTTCAAGCGGGAGTGGCAGATACGCAGTATTTT
>TRBJ2-3|TRBD2|-|TRBV6-5
CASSRTLAGGADTQYF
TGTGCCAGCAGCCGGACCCTAGCGGGGGGCGCAGATACGCAGTATTTT
>TRBJ2-1|TRBD2|many|TRBV7-2
CASSLSSGGLYEQFF
TGTGCCAGCAGCTTAAGTAGCGGGGGGCTGTATGAGCAGTTCTTC
>TRBJ2-1|TRBD2|many|TRBV5-1
CASSLGLAANEQFF
TGCGCCAGCAGCTTGGGACTAGCCGCCAATGAGCAGTTCTTC
>TRBJ1-2|-|few|TRBV29-1
CSVILGDYGYTF
TGCAGCGTTATCTTGGGAGACTATGGCTACACCTTC
>TRBJ2-3|TRBD2|few|TRBV11-3
CASSFAGVTDTQYF
TGTGCCAGCAGCTTTGCGGGGGTCACAGATACGCAGTATTTT
>TRBJ1-5|-|-|TRBV6-2/TRBV6-3
CASSWTHSNQPQHF
TGTGCCAGCAGTTGGACCCATAGCAATCAGCCCCAGCATTTT
>TRBJ1-2|-|-|TRBV19
CATDDYGYTF
TGTGCCACGGACGACTATGGCTACACCTTC
>TRBJ1-1|TRBD1|many|TRBV6-2/TRBV6-3
CASSYDLQGTAFF
TGTGCCAGCAGTTACGATCTACAGGGGACGGCTTTCTTT
>TRBJ2-2|-|many|TRBV5-1
CASSLGPPGTGELFF
TGCGCCAGCAGCCTGGGGCCCCCGGGCACCGGGGAGCTGTTTTTT
>TRBJ1-2|TRBD1|many|TRBV5-1
CASSVDRGSYTF
TGCGCCAGCAGCGTGGACAGGGGAAGCTACACCTTC
>TRBJ2-3|-|-|TRBV9
CASSVTDADTQYF
TGTGCCAGCAGCGTAACGGACGCGGATACGCAGTATTTT
>TRBJ2-1|TRBD2|few|TRBV11-2
CASSWGSSGGNEQFF
TGTGCCAGCAGCTGGGGGTCTAGCGGGGGAAATGAGCAGTTCTTC
>TRBJ1-4|TRBD1|few|TRBV10-3
CAISGTGGEKLFF
TGTGCCATCAGTGGAACAGGGGGGGAAAAACTGTTTTTT
>TRBJ2-3|-|few|TRBV7-2
CASSPVVDTQYF
TGTGCCAGCAGCCCAGTTGTGGATACGCAGTATTTT
>TRBJ2-7|-|-|TRBV30
CAWSVGRVSYEQYF
TGTGCCTGGAGTGTGGGTAGGGTCTCCTACGAGCAGTACTTC
>TRBJ2-3|TRBD1|few|TRBV9
CASSVGDRGLGDTQYF
TGTGCCAGCAGCGTAGGGGACAGGGGGCTTGGAGATACGCAGTATTTT
>TRBJ1-1|-|-|TRBV14
CASSPGTGGLTEAFF
TGTGCCAGCAGCCCAGGGACCGGGGGGCTCACTGAAGCTTTCTTT
>TRBJ2-5|-|few|TRBV7-2
CASSLLRTSQETQYF
TGTGCCAGCAGCTTATTGAGGACATCCCAAGAGACCCAGTACTTC
>TRBJ1-2|TRBD1|-|TRBV20-1
CSARDLRGWGYGYTF
TGCAGTGCTAGAGACCTCAGGGGGTGGGGCTATGGCTACACCTTC
>TRBJ2-2|-|-|TRBV7-6
CASSSEGSGELFF
TGTGCCAGCAGCTCAGAGGGATCCGGGGAGCTGTTTTTT
>TRBJ1-2|-|-|TRBV9
CASSVGRGENYGYTF
TGTGCCAGCAGCGTAGGCAGGGGCGAAAACTATGGCTACACCTTC
>TRBJ2-3|-|-|TRBV7-3
CASSLRPSQGYPSTDTQYF
TGTGCCAGCAGCTTACGGCCTAGTCAGGGTTACCCTTCCACAGATACGCAGTATTTT
>TRBJ2-5|-|few|TRBV7-2
CASSLDLNIVEHGTQYF
TGTGCCAGCAGCTTAGACCTAAATATAGTGGAACACGGGACCCAGTACTTC
>TRBJ2-5|TRBD1|-|TRBV7-9
CASSRDRGIPQETQYF
TGTGCCAGCAGCCGGGACAGGGGAATCCCCCAAGAGACCCAGTACTTC
>TRBJ1-1|TRBD1|-|TRBV20-1
CSARGQGGTEAFF
TGCAGTGCTCGCGGTCAGGGGGGAACTGAAGCTTTCTTT
>TRBJ1-2|-|-|TRBV7-9
CASSSPDTNLKYGYTF
TGTGCCAGCAGCTCGCCTGACACAAATCTAAAATATGGCTACACCTTC
>TRBJ2-5|-|few|TRBV6-6
CASSYSGGPETQYF
TGTGCCAGCAGTTACTCTGGGGGGCCAGAGACCCAGTACTTC
>TRBJ1-1|-|few|TRBV5-5
CASSLVGWNTEAFF
TGTGCCAGCAGCTTGGTCGGATGGAACACTGAAGCTTTCTTT
>TRBJ2-3|TRBD2|-|TRBV4-2
CASSQESGGAVDTQYF
TGTGCCAGCAGCCAAGAAAGCGGGGGGGCCGTAGATACGCAGTATTTT
>TRBJ1-6|-|-|TRBV4-1
CASSQAAGSGNSPLHF
TGCGCCAGCAGCCAAGCAGCTGGGTCAGGGAATTCACCCCTCCACTTT
>TRBJ2-2|-|-|TRBV5-4
CASSAGAANTGELFF
TGTGCCAGCAGCGCGGGGGCAGCGAACACCGGGGAGCTGTTTTTT
>TRBJ1-5|-|-|TRBV4-1
CASSQDWGAWQPQHF
TGCGCCAGCAGCCAAGATTGGGGGGCATGGCAGCCCCAGCATTTT
>TRBJ2-3|-|-|TRBV12-3/TRBV12-4
CASSYGQQSTDTQYF
TGTGCCAGCAGTTACGGACAGCAAAGCACAGATACGCAGTATTTT
>TRBJ1-2|-|-|TRBV7-6
CASSPDTLSNYGYTF
TGTGCCAGCAGCCCTGACACACTTTCTAACTATGGCTACACCTTC